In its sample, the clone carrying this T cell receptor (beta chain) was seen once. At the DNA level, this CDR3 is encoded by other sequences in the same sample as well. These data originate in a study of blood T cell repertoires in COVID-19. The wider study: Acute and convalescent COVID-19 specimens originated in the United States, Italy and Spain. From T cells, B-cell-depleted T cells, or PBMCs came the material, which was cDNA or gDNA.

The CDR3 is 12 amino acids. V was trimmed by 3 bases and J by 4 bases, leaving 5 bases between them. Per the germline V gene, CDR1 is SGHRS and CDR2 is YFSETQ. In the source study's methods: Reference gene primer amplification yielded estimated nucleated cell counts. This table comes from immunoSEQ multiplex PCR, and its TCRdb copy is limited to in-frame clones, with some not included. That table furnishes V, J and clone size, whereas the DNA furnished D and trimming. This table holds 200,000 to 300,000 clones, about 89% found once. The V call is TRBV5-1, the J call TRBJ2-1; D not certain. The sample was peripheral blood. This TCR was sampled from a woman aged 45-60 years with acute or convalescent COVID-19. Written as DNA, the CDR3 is TGCGCCAGCAGCTCAACATACAATGAGCAGTTCTTC. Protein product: CASSSTYNEQFF.